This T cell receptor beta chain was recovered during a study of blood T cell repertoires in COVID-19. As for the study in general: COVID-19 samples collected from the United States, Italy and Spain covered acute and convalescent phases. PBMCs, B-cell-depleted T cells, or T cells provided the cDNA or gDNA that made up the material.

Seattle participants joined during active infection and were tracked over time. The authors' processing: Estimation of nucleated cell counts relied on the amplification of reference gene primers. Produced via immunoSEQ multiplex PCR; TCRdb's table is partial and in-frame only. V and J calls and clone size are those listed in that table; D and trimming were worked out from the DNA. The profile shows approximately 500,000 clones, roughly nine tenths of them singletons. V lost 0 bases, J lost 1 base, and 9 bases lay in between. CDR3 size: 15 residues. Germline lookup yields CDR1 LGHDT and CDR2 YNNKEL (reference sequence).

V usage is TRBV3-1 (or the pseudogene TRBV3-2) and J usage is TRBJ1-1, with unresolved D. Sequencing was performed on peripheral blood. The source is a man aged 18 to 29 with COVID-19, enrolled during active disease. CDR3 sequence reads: CASSQDSGTNTEAFF. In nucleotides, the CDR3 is TGTGCCAGCAGCCAAGACTCCGGTACGAACACTGAAGCTTTCTTT.